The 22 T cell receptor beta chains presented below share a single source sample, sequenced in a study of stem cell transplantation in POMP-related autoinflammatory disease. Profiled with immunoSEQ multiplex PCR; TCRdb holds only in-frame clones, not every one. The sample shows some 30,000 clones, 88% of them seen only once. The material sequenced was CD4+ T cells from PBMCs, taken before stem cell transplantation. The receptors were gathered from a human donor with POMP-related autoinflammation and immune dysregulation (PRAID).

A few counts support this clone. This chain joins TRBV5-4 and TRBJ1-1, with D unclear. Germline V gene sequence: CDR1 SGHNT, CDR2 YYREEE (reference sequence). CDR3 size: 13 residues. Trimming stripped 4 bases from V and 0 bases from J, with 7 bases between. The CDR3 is CASSRTVNTEAFF. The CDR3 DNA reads TGTGCCAGCAGCCGCACAGTGAACACTGAAGCTTTCTTT.

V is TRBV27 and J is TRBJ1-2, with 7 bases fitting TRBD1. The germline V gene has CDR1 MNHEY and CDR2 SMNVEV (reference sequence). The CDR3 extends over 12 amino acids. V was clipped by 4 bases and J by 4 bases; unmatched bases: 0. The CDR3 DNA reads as TGTGCCAGCAGTTCAGGGGGCTATGGCTACACCTTC. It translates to CASSSGGYGYTF.

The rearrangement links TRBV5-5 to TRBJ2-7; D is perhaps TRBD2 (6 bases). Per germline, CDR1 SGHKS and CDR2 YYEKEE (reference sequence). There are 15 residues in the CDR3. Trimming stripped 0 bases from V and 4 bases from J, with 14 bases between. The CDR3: CASSLGAMGGYEQYF. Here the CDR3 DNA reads TGTGCCAGCAGCTTGGGAGCGATGGGGGGTTACGAGCAGTACTTC.

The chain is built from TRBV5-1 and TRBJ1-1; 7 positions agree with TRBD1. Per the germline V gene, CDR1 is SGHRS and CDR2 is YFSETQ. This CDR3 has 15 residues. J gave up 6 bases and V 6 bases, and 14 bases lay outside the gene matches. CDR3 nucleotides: TGCGCCAGCAAGGGGTTGTTAGAGGGGGCCTCTGAAGCTTTCTTT. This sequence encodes CASKGLLEGASEAFF.

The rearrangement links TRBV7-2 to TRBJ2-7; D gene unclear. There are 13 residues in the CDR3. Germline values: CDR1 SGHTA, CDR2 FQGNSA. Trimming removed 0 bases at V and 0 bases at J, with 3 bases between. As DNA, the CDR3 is TGTGCCAGCAGCTTAGCCAGCTCCTACGAGCAGTACTTC. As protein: CASSLASSYEQYF.

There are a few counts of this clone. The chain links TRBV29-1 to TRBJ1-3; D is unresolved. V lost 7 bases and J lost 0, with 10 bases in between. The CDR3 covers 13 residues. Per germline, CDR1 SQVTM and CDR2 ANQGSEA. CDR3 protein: CSARAPSGNTIYF. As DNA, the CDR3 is TGCAGCGCCCGAGCCCCCTCTGGAAACACCATATATTTT.

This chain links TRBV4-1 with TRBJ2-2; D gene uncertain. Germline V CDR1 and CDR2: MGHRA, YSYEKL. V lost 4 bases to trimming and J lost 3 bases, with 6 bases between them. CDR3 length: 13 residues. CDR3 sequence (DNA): TGCGCCAGCAGCCGAATCGACACCGGGGAGCTGTTTTTT. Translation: CASSRIDTGELFF.

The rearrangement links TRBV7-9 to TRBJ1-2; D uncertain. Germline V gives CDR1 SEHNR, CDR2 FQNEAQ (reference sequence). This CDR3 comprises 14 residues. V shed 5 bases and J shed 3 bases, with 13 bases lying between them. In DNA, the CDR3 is TGTGCCAGCAGCGGAAGGGAATCGGACTATGGCTACACCTTC. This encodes CASSGRESDYGYTF.

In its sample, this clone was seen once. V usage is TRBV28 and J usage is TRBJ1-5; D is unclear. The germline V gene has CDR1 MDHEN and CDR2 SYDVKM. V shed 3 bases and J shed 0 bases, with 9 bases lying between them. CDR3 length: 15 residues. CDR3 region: CASSFWRSSNQPQHF. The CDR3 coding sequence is TGTGCCAGCAGTTTCTGGAGGTCTAGCAATCAGCCCCAGCATTTT.

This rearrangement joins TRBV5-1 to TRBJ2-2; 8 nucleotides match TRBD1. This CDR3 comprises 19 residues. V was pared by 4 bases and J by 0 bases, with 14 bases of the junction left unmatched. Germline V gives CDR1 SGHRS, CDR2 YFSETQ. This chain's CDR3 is CASSTPEQGEGANTGELFF. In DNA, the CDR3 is TGCGCCAGCAGCACACCAGAACAGGGGGAAGGCGCGAACACCGGGGAGCTGTTTTTT. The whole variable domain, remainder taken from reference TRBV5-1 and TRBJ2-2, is KAGVTQTPRYLIKTRGQQVTLSCSPISGHRSVSWYQQTPGQGLQFLFEYFSETQRNKGNFPGRFSGRQFSNSRSEMNVSTLELGDSALYLCASSTPEQGEGANTGELFFGEGSRLTVL.

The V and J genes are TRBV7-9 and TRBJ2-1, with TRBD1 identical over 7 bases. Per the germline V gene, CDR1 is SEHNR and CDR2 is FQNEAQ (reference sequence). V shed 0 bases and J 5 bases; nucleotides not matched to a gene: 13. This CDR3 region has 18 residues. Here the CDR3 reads CASSLAVGDSQFHNEQFF. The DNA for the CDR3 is TGTGCCAGCAGCTTAGCGGTGGGGGACAGCCAGTTCCACAATGAGCAGTTCTTC.

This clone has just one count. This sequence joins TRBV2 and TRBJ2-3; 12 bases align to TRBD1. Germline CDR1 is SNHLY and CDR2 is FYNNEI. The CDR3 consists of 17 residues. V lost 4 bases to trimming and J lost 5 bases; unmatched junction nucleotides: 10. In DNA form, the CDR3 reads TGTGCCAGCAGTGGAAAGCCCCGGGACAGGGGGCAAGATACGCAGTATTTT. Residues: CASSGKPRDRGQDTQYF.

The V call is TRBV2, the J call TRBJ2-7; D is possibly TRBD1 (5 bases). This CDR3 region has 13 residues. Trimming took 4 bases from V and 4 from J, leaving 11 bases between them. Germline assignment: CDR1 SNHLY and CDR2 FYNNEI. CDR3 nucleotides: TGTGCCAGCAGTGGTGGCAGGGAATACGAGCAGTACTTC. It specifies CASSGGREYEQYF. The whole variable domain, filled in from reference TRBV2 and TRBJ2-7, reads EPEVTQTPSHQVTQMGQEVILRCVPISNHLYFYWYRQILGQKVEFLVSFYNNEISEKSEIFDDQFSVERPDGSNFTLKIRSTKLEDSAMYFCASSGGREYEQYFGPGTRLTVT.

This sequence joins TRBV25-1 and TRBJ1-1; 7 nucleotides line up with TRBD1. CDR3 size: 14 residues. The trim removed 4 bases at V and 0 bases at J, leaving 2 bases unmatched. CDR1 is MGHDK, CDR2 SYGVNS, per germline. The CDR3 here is CASSVTGLNTEAFF. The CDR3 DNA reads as TGTGCCAGCAGTGTGACAGGGTTGAACACTGAAGCTTTCTTT.

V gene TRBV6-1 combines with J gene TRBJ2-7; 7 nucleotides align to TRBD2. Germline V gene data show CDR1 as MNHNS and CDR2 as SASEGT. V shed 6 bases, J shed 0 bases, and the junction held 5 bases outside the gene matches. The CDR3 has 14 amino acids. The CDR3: CASSSGGLSYEQYF. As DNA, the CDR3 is TGTGCCAGCAGCTCGGGGGGACTCTCCTACGAGCAGTACTTC.

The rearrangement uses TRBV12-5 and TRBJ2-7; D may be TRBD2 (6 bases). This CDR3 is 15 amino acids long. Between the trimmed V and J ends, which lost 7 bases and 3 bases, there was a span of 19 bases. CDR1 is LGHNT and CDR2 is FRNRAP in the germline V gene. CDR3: CASAQGAWGGYEQYF. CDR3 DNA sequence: TGTGCTAGTGCGCAAGGGGCGTGGGGAGGCTACGAGCAGTACTTC.

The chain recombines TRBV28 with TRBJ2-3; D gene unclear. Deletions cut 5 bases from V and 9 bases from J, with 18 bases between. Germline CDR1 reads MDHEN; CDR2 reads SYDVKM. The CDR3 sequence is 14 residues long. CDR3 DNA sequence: TGTGCCAGCAGTCCCAACCCCGGGTATGAGACGCAGTATTTT. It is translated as CASSPNPGYETQYF.

CDR3 DNA sequence: TGTGCCACCAGCGGCGTTAGGGGGGCTAATGAAAAACTGTTTTTT. The encoded protein is CATSGVRGANEKLFF. The rearrangement joins TRBV15 to TRBJ1-4; a weak D match, TRBD1 (6 bases). The CDR3 is 15 amino acids. CDR1 and CDR2 from the germline V gene are LNHNV and YYDKDF (reference sequence). V dropped 5 bases and J dropped 3 bases, with 13 bases sitting between them.

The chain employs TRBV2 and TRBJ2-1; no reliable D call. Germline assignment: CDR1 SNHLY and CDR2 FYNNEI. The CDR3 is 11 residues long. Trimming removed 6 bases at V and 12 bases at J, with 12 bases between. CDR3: CASREAPGQFF. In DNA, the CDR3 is TGTGCCAGCAGAGAGGCCCCAGGGCAGTTCTTC.

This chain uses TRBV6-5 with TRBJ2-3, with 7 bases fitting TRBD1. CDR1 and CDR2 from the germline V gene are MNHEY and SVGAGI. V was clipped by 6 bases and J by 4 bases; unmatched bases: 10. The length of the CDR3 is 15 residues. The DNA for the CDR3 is TGTGCCAGCAGGTACACTCACAGGGGTCCAGATACGCAGTATTTT. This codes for CASRYTHRGPDTQYF.

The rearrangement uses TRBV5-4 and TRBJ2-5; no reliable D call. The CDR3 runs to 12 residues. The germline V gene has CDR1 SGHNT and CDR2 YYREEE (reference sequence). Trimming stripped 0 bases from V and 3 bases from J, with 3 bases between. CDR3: CASSLVEETQYF. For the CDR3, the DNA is TGTGCCAGCAGCTTGGTAGAAGAGACCCAGTACTTC.

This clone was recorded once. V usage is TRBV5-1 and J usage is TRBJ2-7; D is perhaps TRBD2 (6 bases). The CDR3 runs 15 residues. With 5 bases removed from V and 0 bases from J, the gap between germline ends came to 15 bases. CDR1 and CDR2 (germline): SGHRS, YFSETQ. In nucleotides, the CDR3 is TGCGCCAGCAGTCCGAGCGGGTGGAGCTCCTACGAGCAGTACTTC. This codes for CASSPSGWSSYEQYF.